Included here is one T cell receptor beta chain sequence, with context. This clone showed up just once. Its antigen is still unknown. Per-base quality was not reported, and no clone a single base away is much larger than it. Using the deep immunoSEQ assay, TCR CDR3 regions were amplified from genomic DNA by multiplex PCR. Extracted genomic DNA from each cell subset was distributed evenly across all wells of several immunoSEQ 96-well plates, and each plate was treated as a replicate. Each replicate PCR for sorted subsets received 150 to 250 ng genomic DNA, equal to roughly 33,000 T cell genomes. Purified libraries were measured with a Qubit 3.0 fluorometer, size-checked on a Bioanalyzer 2100, and measured again with the KAPA Library Quantification kit. Every immunoSEQ 96-well plate was sequenced on a separate single-read 150-cycle Illumina NextSeq 550 flow cell. In the paper's pipeline: Because the immunoSEQ output included only junctional sequences and no quality scores, the filtering could not be the same as the filtering used for full-length reads. To assign V/J genes and CDR3, sequences were annotated using PyIR, a Python wrapper for IgBLAST v1.9, with IMGT germline references. Any read was removed if the V/J assignment was weak (E-value above 1e-6), the CDR3 was missing, or the read contained stop codons, out-of-frame junctions, or ambiguous translated residues. V3J clonotypes were defined by identical inferred V gene, J gene, and CDR3 amino acid sequence. Percentage overlap between repertoires was calculated by dividing the number of shared unique clonotypes by the size of the smaller repertoire. Three approaches were used to assess repertoire richness: RTK rarefaction, the Chao1 estimator, and Recon v2.1 estimates of unobserved clonotypes. For all TCRbeta clonotypes obtained by the gDNA method from four donors, generation probabilities were computed with OLGA. Sourced from immuneACCESS, this table was stored by TCRdb with only in-frame sequences that have V and J called. A share of the clones is absent; for the studies checked, an unresolved V gene accounts for under half, and the remainder has no known explanation. V and J calls and clone size follow that table, whereas D and trimming were derived from the DNA. The sample table records around 510,000 clones; about 96% of these occur just once. The ten largest clones add up to 0.05% to 0.07% of the sample.

The data stem from a study of shared clonotypes between healthy human individuals (dated by TCRdb to between 2020 and 2021). Describing the broader study: A few men and a couple of women, aged 18 to 49 years, made up the cohort. For each donor, CD4 naive and CD4 memory were each run on three plates, CD8 naive on two plates, and CD8 memory on one plate. To estimate repertoire size and how much clonotypes are shared between individuals, the study performed deep sequencing of blood TCR repertoires from about five healthy adults. Different laboratories and diverse techniques were used to prepare libraries and sequence TCR repertoires, to increase sequencing depth and limit assay-specific biases. Per donor, leukapheresis produced somewhere between about 0.85 and 10 billion PBMCs.

CDR1 and CDR2, looked up from the germline V gene, are SGHVS and FNYEAQ. V is reduced by 1 base and J by 2 bases, leaving a spacing of 6 bases between them. From cysteine to phenylalanine, the CDR3 is 15 amino acids long. The only DNA kept is the CDR3, 45 bases in frame from the first base. Healthy HIV-negative adults with no recently reported acute infections or vaccinations were included as donors. Every donor was a Caucasian adult living in Nashville, Tennessee, USA. CD4+ T cells were enriched by magnetic negative selection, after which naive cells were positively selected on CD45RA and the negative fraction was taken as the memory subset. Blood was collected by leukapheresis, and PBMCs were isolated by Ficoll-Histopaque density gradient centrifugation and then cryopreserved in liquid nitrogen vapor phase. Purity and quantity of every magnetically sorted T cell population were checked by analytical flow cytometry. From each sorted fraction, genomic DNA was isolated and quantified by UV absorbance on a Nanodrop 2000c.

Beyond this particular receptor, the publication reports: Around 5.4% of naive CD4, 3% to 3.5% of naive CD8, about 2.1% of memory CD4, and 0.4% of memory CD8 clonotypes were shared across several donors. Larger estimated clonotype richness was generally found for naive subsets than for memory subsets. Clonotypes shared by all four sorted-subset donors showed higher generation probabilities than non-shared clonotypes. Pairwise subsampling led to the expectation that sequencing depth would affect the degree of clonotype sharing among donors. Only blood was sampled, and tissue TCR repertoires likely differ from those in blood. Incomplete sequencing was indicated by rarefaction of sorted-subset datasets, despite the large sequencing depth. Because the study included a small number of donors, the genetic and exposure-history diversity represented was limited.

Sequenced: naive CD4+ T cells sorted from blood. The label giving this sample's cell subset or site can be read as: CD45RA+ positively selected. The clonotype originates from a woman in her twenties or thirties in good health. Recombination linked TRBV7-6 to TRBJ2-6, with the D gene not confidently named. This receptor carries the CDR3 CASSLGGPGANVLTF. The base sequence is TGTGCCAGCAGCTTAGGGGGTCCTGGGGCCAACGTCCTGACTTTC.